These T cell receptor beta chains were read from a single sample in a study of blood T cell repertoires in COVID-19. Sequencing used immunoSEQ multiplex PCR; TCRdb keeps in-frame clones, though not all of them. The sample contains approximately 290,000 clones, approximately 83% of which appear only once. Sequencing input: peripheral blood. Source of these receptors: a person between 70 and 80 years old with COVID-19, enrolled during active disease. CDR3s include the opening cysteine and the closing phenylalanine or tryptophan. The D gene is left open where the match is weak. Not every row has a clone size; where given, it reads once, few, many or a size class.

clone_size: .; d_call: .; j_call: TRBJ2-3; v_call: TRBV29-1; cdr3_aa: CSVAGPGGTDTQYF; cdr3_nt: TGCAGCGTTGCCGGGCCGGGAGGCACAGATACGCAGTATTTT
clone_size: .; d_call: .; j_call: TRBJ2-7; v_call: TRBV27; cdr3_aa: CASSLRVSYEQYF; cdr3_nt: TGTGCCAGCAGTTTGAGGGTTTCCTACGAGCAGTACTTC
clone_size: .; d_call: .; j_call: TRBJ2-5; v_call: TRBV4-3; cdr3_aa: CASSQSPAGIETQYF; cdr3_nt: TGCGCCAGCAGCCAATCCCCGGCGGGGATAGAGACCCAGTACTTC
clone_size: .; d_call: .; j_call: TRBJ1-5; v_call: TRBV11-3; cdr3_aa: CASSSRDTYSNQPQHF; cdr3_nt: TGTGCCAGCAGTTCCCGGGACACCTATAGCAATCAGCCCCAGCATTTT
clone_size: .; d_call: .; j_call: TRBJ1-2; v_call: TRBV10-3; cdr3_aa: CAISSGYGYTF; cdr3_nt: TGTGCCATCAGTTCCGGCTATGGCTACACCTTC
clone_size: .; d_call: .; j_call: TRBJ2-7; v_call: TRBV27; cdr3_aa: CASSLYPGTKTTYEQYF; cdr3_nt: TGTGCCAGCAGTTTATATCCCGGGACAAAGACTACCTACGAGCAGTACTTC
clone_size: .; d_call: TRBD1; j_call: TRBJ2-7; v_call: TRBV5-6; cdr3_aa: CASSSTTGASSSYEQYF; cdr3_nt: TGTGCCAGCAGCTCTACGACAGGGGCGTCAAGCTCCTACGAGCAGTACTTC
clone_size: .; d_call: .; j_call: TRBJ2-2; v_call: TRBV5-1; cdr3_aa: CASSSGSLTGELFF; cdr3_nt: TGCGCCAGCAGCTCCGGGTCTCTCACCGGGGAGCTGTTTTTT
clone_size: .; d_call: .; j_call: TRBJ1-1; v_call: TRBV15; cdr3_aa: CATSRDMVIGDTEAFF; cdr3_nt: TGTGCCACCAGCAGAGATATGGTTATAGGGGACACTGAAGCTTTCTTT
clone_size: .; d_call: .; j_call: TRBJ1-1; v_call: TRBV19; cdr3_aa: CASIGQRLGTEAFF; cdr3_nt: TGTGCCAGTATAGGCCAGCGGTTGGGCACTGAAGCTTTCTTT
clone_size: .; d_call: .; j_call: TRBJ1-2; v_call: TRBV9; cdr3_aa: CASSQGGADYGYTF; cdr3_nt: TGTGCCAGCAGCCAGGGTGGTGCGGACTATGGCTACACCTTC
clone_size: .; d_call: TRBD1; j_call: TRBJ1-4; v_call: TRBV7-2; cdr3_aa: CASSSGMGQEFEKLFF; cdr3_nt: TGTGCCAGCAGCTCCGGCATGGGACAGGAGTTCGAAAAACTGTTTTTT
clone_size: .; d_call: TRBD1; j_call: TRBJ2-7; v_call: TRBV10-3; cdr3_aa: CAISDNPGQASYEQYF; cdr3_nt: TGTGCCATCAGTGATAACCCGGGACAGGCTTCCTACGAGCAGTACTTC
clone_size: once; d_call: .; j_call: TRBJ2-1; v_call: TRBV11-2; cdr3_aa: CASSLESGVNEQFF; cdr3_nt: TGTGCCAGCAGCTTAGAGTCGGGAGTCAATGAGCAGTTCTTC
clone_size: .; d_call: .; j_call: TRBJ1-2; v_call: TRBV28; cdr3_aa: CASSLARLRGYTF; cdr3_nt: TGTGCCAGCAGTCTTGCACGTTTGCGTGGCTACACCTTC
clone_size: .; d_call: .; j_call: TRBJ2-7; v_call: TRBV19; cdr3_aa: CASSILAGLAYEQYF; cdr3_nt: TGTGCCAGTAGTATCCTGGCAGGGTTAGCCTACGAGCAGTACTTC
clone_size: .; d_call: .; j_call: TRBJ1-1; v_call: TRBV11-3; cdr3_aa: CASSPPQGSTEAFF; cdr3_nt: TGTGCCAGCAGTCCCCCCCAGGGGTCCACTGAAGCTTTCTTT
clone_size: few; d_call: .; j_call: TRBJ1-4; v_call: TRBV30; cdr3_aa: CAFQENSEKLFF; cdr3_nt: TGTGCCTTTCAGGAAAACTCTGAAAAACTGTTTTTT
clone_size: .; d_call: TRBD1; j_call: TRBJ1-5; v_call: TRBV15; cdr3_aa: CATSSGTGWKDLSNQPQHF; cdr3_nt: TGTGCCACCAGCAGTGGGACAGGGTGGAAAGATCTAAGCAATCAGCCCCAGCATTTT
clone_size: .; d_call: TRBD1; j_call: TRBJ2-7; v_call: TRBV6-5; cdr3_aa: CASSSRDRSYEQYF; cdr3_nt: TGTGCCAGCTCTTCCCGGGACAGGTCGTACGAGCAGTACTTC
clone_size: .; d_call: TRBD1; j_call: TRBJ2-1; v_call: TRBV28; cdr3_aa: CASSPGTANNEQFF; cdr3_nt: TGTGCCAGCAGCCCCGGGACAGCCAACAATGAGCAGTTCTTC
clone_size: .; d_call: TRBD1; j_call: TRBJ1-2; v_call: TRBV28; cdr3_aa: CASSWELRAGTDFNYGYTF; cdr3_nt: TGTGCCAGCAGTTGGGAACTAAGGGCCGGGACAGACTTTAACTATGGCTACACCTTC
clone_size: once; d_call: .; j_call: TRBJ1-6; v_call: TRBV18; cdr3_aa: CASSPTTVDNSPLHF; cdr3_nt: TGTGCCAGCTCACCAACGACAGTCGATAATTCACCCCTCCACTTT
clone_size: many; d_call: TRBD1; j_call: TRBJ1-6; v_call: TRBV28; cdr3_aa: CASSRRRDSYNSPLHF; cdr3_nt: TGTGCCAGCAGCCGGAGACGGGACAGCTATAATTCACCCCTCCACTTT
clone_size: once; d_call: .; j_call: TRBJ2-5; v_call: TRBV30; cdr3_aa: CAWKRDQETQYF; cdr3_nt: TGTGCCTGGAAGCGGGACCAAGAGACCCAGTACTTC
clone_size: .; d_call: TRBD1; j_call: TRBJ2-7; v_call: TRBV30; cdr3_aa: CAWSPQDRGGEQYF; cdr3_nt: TGTGCCTGGAGTCCCCAAGACAGGGGGGGGGAGCAGTACTTC
clone_size: .; d_call: .; j_call: TRBJ1-2; v_call: TRBV7-2; cdr3_aa: CASSLARRLGALGYTF; cdr3_nt: TGTGCCAGCAGCTTAGCGCGTCGGTTGGGGGCGCTTGGCTACACCTTC
clone_size: .; d_call: .; j_call: TRBJ2-7; v_call: TRBV6-6; cdr3_aa: CASSYTAGEQYF; cdr3_nt: TGTGCCAGCAGTTACACCGCCGGGGAGCAGTACTTC
clone_size: .; d_call: .; j_call: TRBJ2-5; v_call: TRBV7-2; cdr3_aa: CASSDRSGETQYF; cdr3_nt: TGTGCCAGCAGCGACAGGTCTGGGGAGACCCAGTACTTC
clone_size: .; d_call: .; j_call: TRBJ1-1; v_call: TRBV7-3; cdr3_aa: CASSLDPGTHTEAFF; cdr3_nt: TGTGCCAGCAGCTTAGACCCAGGCACCCACACTGAAGCTTTCTTT
clone_size: .; d_call: .; j_call: TRBJ1-1; v_call: TRBV6-5; cdr3_aa: CASSRDREAFF; cdr3_nt: TGTGCCAGCAGTCGCGACAGAGAAGCTTTCTTT
clone_size: .; d_call: TRBD2; j_call: TRBJ2-7; v_call: TRBV7-6; cdr3_aa: CASSRLPSGAQSVSYEQYF; cdr3_nt: TGTGCCAGCAGCCGCCTGCCTAGCGGGGCCCAAAGCGTAAGCTACGAGCAGTACTTC
clone_size: .; d_call: .; j_call: TRBJ2-3; v_call: TRBV3-1/TRBV3-2; cdr3_aa: CASSQGFERPTDTQYF; cdr3_nt: TGTGCCAGCAGCCAAGGGTTCGAGAGGCCCACAGATACGCAGTATTTT
clone_size: .; d_call: TRBD1; j_call: TRBJ1-6; v_call: TRBV6-5; cdr3_aa: CAVRDRGRDSPLHF; cdr3_nt: TGTGCCGTTCGGGACAGGGGGCGTGATTCACCCCTCCACTTT
clone_size: few; d_call: TRBD1; j_call: TRBJ1-2; v_call: TRBV30; cdr3_aa: CAWARDRTYGYTF; cdr3_nt: TGTGCCTGGGCCCGGGACAGAACCTATGGCTACACCTTC
clone_size: .; d_call: TRBD1; j_call: TRBJ1-6; v_call: TRBV19; cdr3_aa: CASSRRQGQNSPLHF; cdr3_nt: TGTGCCAGTAGCCGCCGACAGGGGCAAAATTCACCCCTCCACTTT
clone_size: .; d_call: .; j_call: TRBJ2-1; v_call: TRBV6-2/TRBV6-3; cdr3_aa: CASSSAASAMSTMREFF; cdr3_nt: TGTGCCAGCAGTTCGGCGGCCAGCGCGATGTCTACAATGAGAGAGTTCTTC
clone_size: .; d_call: .; j_call: TRBJ2-3; v_call: TRBV6-5; cdr3_aa: CASTRPGTDTQYF; cdr3_nt: TGTGCCAGCACCCGTCCCGGGACAGATACGCAGTATTTT
clone_size: .; d_call: .; j_call: TRBJ2-1; v_call: TRBV7-9; cdr3_aa: CASSLVRGAGAYNEQFF; cdr3_nt: TGTGCCAGCAGCTTGGTTAGGGGGGCGGGAGCCTACAATGAGCAGTTCTTC
clone_size: .; d_call: .; j_call: TRBJ2-2; v_call: TRBV24-1; cdr3_aa: CATGGDRTQIANTGELFF; cdr3_nt: TGTGCCACCGGGGGGGACAGGACTCAAATCGCGAACACCGGGGAGCTGTTTTTT
clone_size: .; d_call: TRBD1; j_call: TRBJ2-5; v_call: TRBV7-6; cdr3_aa: CASSSTNNRGTQYF; cdr3_nt: TGTGCCAGCAGCTCAACCAATAACAGGGGGACCCAGTACTTC
clone_size: .; d_call: .; j_call: TRBJ1-1; v_call: TRBV11-1; cdr3_aa: CASSQGSLNTEAFF; cdr3_nt: TGTGCCAGCAGTCAGGGCAGCTTGAACACTGAAGCTTTCTTT
clone_size: .; d_call: .; j_call: TRBJ2-5; v_call: TRBV6-2/TRBV6-3; cdr3_aa: CASSFGGEETQYF; cdr3_nt: TGTGCCAGCAGTTTCGGGGGTGAAGAGACCCAGTACTTC
clone_size: few; d_call: .; j_call: TRBJ1-6; v_call: TRBV30; cdr3_aa: CAWSDRAGSPLHF; cdr3_nt: TGTGCCTGGAGTGACAGGGCTGGGTCACCCCTCCACTTT
clone_size: .; d_call: .; j_call: TRBJ1-1; v_call: TRBV19; cdr3_aa: CASSAPFGNTEAFF; cdr3_nt: TGTGCCAGTAGTGCGCCATTTGGGAACACTGAAGCTTTCTTT
clone_size: .; d_call: .; j_call: TRBJ2-7; v_call: TRBV24-1; cdr3_aa: CATGKSRDTTYEQYF; cdr3_nt: TGTGCCACCGGAAAGTCCCGGGACACCACCTACGAGCAGTACTTC